This T cell receptor (beta chain) derives from a study of shared clonotypes between healthy human individuals. The CDR3 loop spans 17 amino acids. The V gene end was trimmed by 3 bases and the J gene end by 4 bases; junction bases not matched to a gene: 11. Germline V gene lookup returns CDR1 SNHLY and CDR2 FYNNEI. The protocol was immunoSEQ multiplex PCR, while the TCRdb copy is restricted to in-frame clones and leaves out a portion. The sample yields about 2.3 million clones, around 93% seen once. This clone appeared a single time. This clonotype was obtained from a man younger than 35 in good health. Some clones in this sample may be carry-over from other donors' samples. The chain uses TRBV2 and TRBJ2-3, with TRBD2 matching over 9 bases. Sequences were obtained from naive CD4+ T cells from PBMCs. Subset described: CD45RA+ positively selected. CDR3 in DNA: TGTGCCAGCAGTGAGCCCCAAACTAGCGGGCGCGCAGATACGCAGTATTTT. Its translation is CASSEPQTSGRADTQYF.